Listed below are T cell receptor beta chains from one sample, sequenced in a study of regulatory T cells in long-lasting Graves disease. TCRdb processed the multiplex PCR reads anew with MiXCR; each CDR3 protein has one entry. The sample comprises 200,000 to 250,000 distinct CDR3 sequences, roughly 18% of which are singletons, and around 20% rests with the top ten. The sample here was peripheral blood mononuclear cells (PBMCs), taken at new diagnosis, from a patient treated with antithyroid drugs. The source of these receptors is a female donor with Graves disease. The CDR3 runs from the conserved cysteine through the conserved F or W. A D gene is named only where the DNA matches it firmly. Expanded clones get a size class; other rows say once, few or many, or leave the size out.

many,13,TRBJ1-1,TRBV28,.,CASSLQGITEAFF,TGTGCCAGCAGTTTGCAGGGTATCACTGAAGCTTTCTTT
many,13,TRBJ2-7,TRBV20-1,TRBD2,CSAHLAGVYEQYF,TGCAGTGCGCACCTAGCGGGGGTGTACGAGCAGTACTTC
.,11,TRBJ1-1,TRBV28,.,CASSLGLEAFF,TGTGCCAGCAGTTTAGGACTTGAAGCTTTCTTT
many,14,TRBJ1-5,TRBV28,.,CASSSGATYQPQHF,TGTGCCAGCAGTTCCGGGGCGACGTATCAGCCCCAGCATTTT
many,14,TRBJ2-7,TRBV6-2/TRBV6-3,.,CASSPGLGPYEQYF,TGTGCCAGCAGCCCGGGGCTGGGGCCCTACGAGCAGTACTTC
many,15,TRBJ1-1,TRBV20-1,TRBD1,CSAPQTGNMNTEAFF,TGCAGTGCTCCGCAGACAGGGAACATGAACACTGAAGCTTTCTTT
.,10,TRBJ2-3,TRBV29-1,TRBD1,CSPRTGGTIF,TGCAGCCCCCGGACAGGGGGCACCATTTTT
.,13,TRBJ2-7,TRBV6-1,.,CASSEQRPGEQYF,TGTGCCAGCAGTGAACAGAGACCGGGGGAGCAGTACTTC
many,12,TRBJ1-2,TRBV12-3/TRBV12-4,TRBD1,CASGDRVYGYTF,TGTGCCAGCGGGGACAGGGTCTATGGCTACACCTTC
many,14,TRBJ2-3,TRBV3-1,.,CASSQGQGTDTQYF,TGTGCCAGCAGCCAAGGACAGGGCACAGATACGCAGTATTTT
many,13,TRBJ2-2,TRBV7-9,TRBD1,CASSSTGIGELFF,TGTGCCAGCAGCTCGACAGGGATCGGGGAGCTGTTTTTT
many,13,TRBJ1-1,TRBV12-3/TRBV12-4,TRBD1,CASSRGRSTEAFF,TGTGCCAGCAGCAGGGGGCGAAGCACTGAAGCTTTCTTT
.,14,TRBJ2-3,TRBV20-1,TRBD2,CSARLAVGRDTQYF,TGCAGTGCCAGACTAGCGGTGGGTAGAGATACGCAGTATTTT
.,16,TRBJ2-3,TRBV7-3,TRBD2,CASSPWGGASTDTQYF,TGTGCCAGCAGCCCTTGGGGAGGGGCTAGCACAGATACGCAGTATTTT
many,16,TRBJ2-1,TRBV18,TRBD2,CASSPLTAGAYNEQFF,TGTGCCAGCTCACCACTGACCGCGGGAGCCTACAATGAGCAGTTCTTC
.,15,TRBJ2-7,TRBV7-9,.,CASSLGSPNSYEQYF,TGTGCCAGCAGCTTAGGGTCCCCTAACTCCTACGAGCAGTACTTC
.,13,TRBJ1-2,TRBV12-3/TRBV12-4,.,CASSFGGAGIYTF,TGTGCCAGCAGTTTTGGTGGGGCAGGAATCTACACCTTC
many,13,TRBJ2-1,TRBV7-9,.,CASSLVPPREQFF,TGTGCCAGCAGCTTAGTACCACCCCGTGAGCAGTTCTTC
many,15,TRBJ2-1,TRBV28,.,CASSPPGSQYNEQFF,TGTGCCAGCAGCCCTCCTGGCAGCCAATACAATGAGCAGTTCTTC
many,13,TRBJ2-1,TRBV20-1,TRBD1,CSAPRQGYNEQFF,TGCAGTGCCCCCAGACAGGGATACAATGAGCAGTTCTTC
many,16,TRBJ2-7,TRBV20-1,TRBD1,CSARDRGGLGPYEQYF,TGCAGTGCTAGAGATCGAGGGGGCTTAGGCCCCTACGAGCAGTACTTC
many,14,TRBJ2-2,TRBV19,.,CASSEHVPTGELFF,TGTGCCAGTAGTGAACATGTCCCAACCGGGGAGCTGTTTTTT
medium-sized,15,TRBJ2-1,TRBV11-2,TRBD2,CASSLTSGRADEQFF,TGTGCCAGCAGCTTAACTAGCGGGAGGGCCGATGAGCAGTTCTTC
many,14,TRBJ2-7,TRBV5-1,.,CASSASDVIYEQYF,TGCGCCAGCAGCGCTAGCGACGTGATCTACGAGCAGTACTTC
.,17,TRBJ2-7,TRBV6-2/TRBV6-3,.,CASSYSTGGTGYHEQYF,TGTGCCAGCAGTTACTCGACTGGGGGGACGGGATACCACGAGCAGTACTTC